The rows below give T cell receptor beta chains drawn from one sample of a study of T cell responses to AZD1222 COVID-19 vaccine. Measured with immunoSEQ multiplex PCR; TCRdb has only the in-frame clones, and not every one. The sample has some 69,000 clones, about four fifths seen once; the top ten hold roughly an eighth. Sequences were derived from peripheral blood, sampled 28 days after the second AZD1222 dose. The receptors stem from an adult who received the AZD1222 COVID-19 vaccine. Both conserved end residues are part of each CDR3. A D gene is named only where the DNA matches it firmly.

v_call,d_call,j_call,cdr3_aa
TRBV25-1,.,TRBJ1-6,CASSDPGRGSYNSPLHF
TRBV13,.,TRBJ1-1,CASSLLVRRTEAFF
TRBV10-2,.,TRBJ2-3,CASSELGGAAQYF
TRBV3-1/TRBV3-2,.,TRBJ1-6,CASRPAGVWNSPLHF
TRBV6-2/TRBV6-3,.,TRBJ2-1,CASSPPGVEFSNEQFF
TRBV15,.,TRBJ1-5,CATRVGGSYNQPQHF
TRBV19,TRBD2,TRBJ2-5,CASRPRLAGQETQYF
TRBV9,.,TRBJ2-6,CASSVYGSSGANVLTF
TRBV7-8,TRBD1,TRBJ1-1,CASSRIRDRGNTEAFF
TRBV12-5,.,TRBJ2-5,CASGLGAGRQETQYF
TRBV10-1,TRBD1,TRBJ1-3,CASSDYRGTIYF
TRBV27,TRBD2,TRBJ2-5,CASSLERGGGRETQYF
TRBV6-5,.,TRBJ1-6,CASTQTGSYNSPLHF
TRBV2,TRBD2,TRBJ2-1,CASSEVRGGHNEQFF
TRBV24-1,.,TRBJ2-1,CATSDRTGDEQFF
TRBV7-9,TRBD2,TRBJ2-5,CASSPLRGGQETQYF
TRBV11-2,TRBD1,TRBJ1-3,CASSPGTGRNTIYF
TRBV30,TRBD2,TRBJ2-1,CAWSIRGGINNEQFF
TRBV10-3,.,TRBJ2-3,CAISVAGSTDTQYF
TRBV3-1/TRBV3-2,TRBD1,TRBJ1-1,CASSHRQGREYTEAFF
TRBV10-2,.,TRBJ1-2,CASSESSANYGYTF
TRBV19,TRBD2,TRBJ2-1,CASSYLAGGIDEQFF
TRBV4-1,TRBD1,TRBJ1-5,CASSQGQGARQPQHF
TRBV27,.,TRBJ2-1,CASTSGSSSYNEQFF
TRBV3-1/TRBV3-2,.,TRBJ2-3,CASSQGLGMMGDTQYF
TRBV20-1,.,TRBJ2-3,CSASVATSTDTQYF
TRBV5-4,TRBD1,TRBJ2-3,CASSPGQADGTDTQYF
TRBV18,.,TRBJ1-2,CASSPAGPSRGYTF
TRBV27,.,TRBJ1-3,CASRPDGDSGNTIYF
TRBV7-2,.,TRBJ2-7,CASSYGHRPTYEQYF
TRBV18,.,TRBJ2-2,CASSPSPARVGELFF
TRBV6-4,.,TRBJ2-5,CASSDEGGGNQETQYF
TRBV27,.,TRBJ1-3,CASSSLTGTGNTIYF
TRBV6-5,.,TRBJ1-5,CASRWQPQHF
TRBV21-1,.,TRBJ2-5,CASSKTPLGVWETQYF
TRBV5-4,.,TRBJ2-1,CASSFLGVNEQFF
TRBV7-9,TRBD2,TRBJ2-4,CASSLAAGGLNIQYF
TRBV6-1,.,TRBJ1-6,CASSDWRTPNSPLHF
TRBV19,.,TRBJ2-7,CASSSRQGGYEQYF
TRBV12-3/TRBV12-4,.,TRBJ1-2,CASSFSSGYTF
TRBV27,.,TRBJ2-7,CASSSDGYYEQYF
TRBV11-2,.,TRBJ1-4,CASSLGLANEKLFF
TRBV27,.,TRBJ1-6,CASSLWSGGLSNSPLHF
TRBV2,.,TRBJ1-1,CASSEVFRGGTEAFF
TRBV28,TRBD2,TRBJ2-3,CASSPRRVAGRADTQYF
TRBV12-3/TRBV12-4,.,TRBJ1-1,CASSTGSTEAFF
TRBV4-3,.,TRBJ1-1,CASSQDSRRTEAFF
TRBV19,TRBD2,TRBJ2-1,CASSIARGASYNEQFF
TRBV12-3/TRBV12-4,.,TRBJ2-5,CASSLIAKETQYF
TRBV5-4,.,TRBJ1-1,CASSQPGLSQYEAFF
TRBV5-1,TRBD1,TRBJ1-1,CASSLQGVPNTEAFF
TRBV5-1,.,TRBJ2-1,CASSLGGRDNEQFF